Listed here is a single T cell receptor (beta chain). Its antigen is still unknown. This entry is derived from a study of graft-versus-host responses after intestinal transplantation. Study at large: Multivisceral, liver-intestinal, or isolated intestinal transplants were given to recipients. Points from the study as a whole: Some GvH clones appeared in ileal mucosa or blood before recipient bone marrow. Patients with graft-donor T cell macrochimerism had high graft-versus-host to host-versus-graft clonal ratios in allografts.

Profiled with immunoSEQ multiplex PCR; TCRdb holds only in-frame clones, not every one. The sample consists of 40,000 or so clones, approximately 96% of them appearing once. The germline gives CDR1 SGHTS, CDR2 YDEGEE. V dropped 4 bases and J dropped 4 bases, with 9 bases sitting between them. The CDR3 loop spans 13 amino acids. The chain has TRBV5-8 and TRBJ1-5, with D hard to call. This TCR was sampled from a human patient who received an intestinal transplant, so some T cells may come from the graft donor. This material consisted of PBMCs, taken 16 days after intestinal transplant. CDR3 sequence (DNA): TGTGCCAGCAGCCCTCCAGCTAATCAGCCCCAGCATTTT. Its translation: CASSPPANQPQHF.